Listed below are T cell receptor beta chains from one sample, sequenced in a study of CD8+ T cells in alopecia areata. The assay was immunoSEQ multiplex PCR, and TCRdb's table has in-frame clones only and misses some. The data show roughly 220,000 clones, 66% seen once. The sequenced sample was CD4+ T cells sorted from blood, obtained at week 44, from a patient treated with tofacitinib. The receptors derive from a human donor with alopecia areata. CDR3s leave out the opening cysteine and the closing phenylalanine or tryptophan.

length,J,V,CDR3
11,TRBJ2-2,TRBV2,ASRGENTGELF
13,TRBJ2-7,TRBV6-1,ASIVGGGGLYEQY
11,TRBJ1-1,TRBV15,ATSREGDAGAF
13,TRBJ1-2,TRBV5-6,ASSLEARELVGYT
13,TRBJ1-2,TRBV6-5,ASSPLSTAFYGYT
13,TRBJ1-6,TRBV9,ASSAAGDRRPPLH
14,TRBJ2-3,TRBV2,ASSGKLNRVLDTQY
13,TRBJ1-2,TRBV2,ASIPTLGLNYGYT
13,TRBJ2-1,TRBV5-6,ASSLGGQGLDEQF
11,TRBJ1-1,TRBV5-1,ASSGQGNTEAF
14,TRBJ2-3,TRBV7-8,ASRDKGQPITDTQY
15,TRBJ1-4,TRBV9,ASSVGAGPGGGEKLF
12,TRBJ2-7,TRBV5-1,ASSPLGHSYEQY
11,TRBJ2-1,TRBV7-6,ASSSNLAGGQF
8,TRBJ1-1,TRBV29-1,SVLRGEAF
13,TRBJ1-5,TRBV27,ASSSDQYSNQPQH
12,TRBJ1-1,TRBV7-3,ASSPTARVTEAF
11,TRBJ2-3,TRBV5-4,ASSSGTTDTQY
13,TRBJ2-7,TRBV10-3,AIRRGAGAPYEQY
11,TRBJ2-6,TRBV19,ASGVPGANVLT
14,TRBJ1-2,TRBV29-1,SVDLGGVGSNYGYT
11,TRBJ1-4,TRBV2,ASRDPTGEKLF
13,TRBJ1-1,TRBV6-5,ASKLRITGSTEAF
13,TRBJ2-1,TRBV2,AGRKGNQGYNEQF
14,TRBJ2-1,TRBV5-6,ASSPIDRASYNEQF
13,TRBJ2-1,TRBV6-6,ASSNTGLKDNEQF
11,TRBJ2-7,TRBV2,ASHGGGAYEQY
10,TRBJ1-2,TRBV7-9,ASSPGPDGYT
11,TRBJ1-5,TRBV19,ASSQGSNQPQH
12,TRBJ1-2,TRBV7-2,ASSPQGLSYGYT
14,TRBJ2-7,TRBV7-8,ASSLTMSGDSYEQY
13,TRBJ2-7,TRBV28,ASSDAGTGGYEQY
11,TRBJ2-1,TRBV2,ASSLNIYNEQF
12,TRBJ1-6,TRBV7-9,ASSGATENSPLH
12,TRBJ2-2,TRBV4-3,ASSQGTIAGELF
14,TRBJ2-1,TRBV7-8,ASSLARTLSYNEQF
11,TRBJ1-2,TRBV18,ASSQDGNYGYT
12,TRBJ1-1,TRBV7-2,ASSFSSPGAEAF
12,TRBJ1-5,TRBV12-5,ASGLGAFNQPQH
11,TRBJ1-1,TRBV29-1,SVNGRLGTEAF
9,TRBJ1-3,TRBV19,ASSLLDTIY
16,TRBJ2-6,TRBV11-2,ASSLVIGRSSGANALT
9,TRBJ1-4,TRBV5-1,ASSLGEKLF
13,TRBJ1-1,TRBV5-1,ASSWKTGPNTEAF
14,TRBJ2-1,TRBV11-2,ASSSVAGELYNEQF
14,TRBJ2-5,TRBV30,AWSLLAGGNQETQY
14,TRBJ2-1,TRBV4-2,ASSQSGTVSYNEQF
11,TRBJ1-2,TRBV29-1,SVMTGRDYGYT
14,TRBJ1-5,TRBV5-4,ASSLERSGSGQPQH
10,TRBJ2-2,TRBV29-1,SADRVTGELF
14,TRBJ2-1,TRBV29-1,SVPPVGRRLSSEQF
13,TRBJ1-6,TRBV6-5,ASRLDRTGGSPLH
11,TRBJ2-5,TRBV21-1,ASSKADQETQY
11,TRBJ1-5,TRBV29-1,SVATETNQPQH
12,TRBJ1-6,TRBV5-5,ASSLETANSPLH